The rows below give T cell receptor beta chains drawn from one sample of a study of T cell responses to AZD1222 COVID-19 vaccine. The repertoire was sequenced with immunoSEQ multiplex PCR; TCRdb's copy has only in-frame clones and lacks some. The sample has 84,000 or so clones, around 90% seen once; the top ten hold approximately 1.4%. Here the sequenced sample was peripheral blood, taken on day 0 of AZD1222 vaccination. All receptors come from an adult in good health. The CDR3 runs from the conserved cysteine through the conserved F or W. Each record gives: CDR3 protein, J gene, V gene.

CDR3 protein: CATRTGHYNEQFF
J gene: TRBJ2-1
V gene: TRBV5-1

CDR3 protein: CASSETVLYGYTF
J gene: TRBJ1-2
V gene: TRBV6-1

CDR3 protein: CASSQGNPGTEYGYTF
J gene: TRBJ1-2
V gene: TRBV14

CDR3 protein: CASSLALGKETQYF
J gene: TRBJ2-5
V gene: TRBV5-1

CDR3 protein: CASSLAPTTVGNTIYF
J gene: TRBJ1-3
V gene: TRBV7-9

CDR3 protein: CASSRRGLYEQYF
J gene: TRBJ2-7
V gene: TRBV27

CDR3 protein: CASRPGHFYNTEAFF
J gene: TRBJ1-1
V gene: TRBV3-1/TRBV3-2

CDR3 protein: CASSIETTFPSNEQFF
J gene: TRBJ2-1
V gene: TRBV19

CDR3 protein: CASNVVNSPLHF
J gene: TRBJ1-6
V gene: TRBV2

CDR3 protein: CASSLAGEKGTEAFF
J gene: TRBJ1-1
V gene: TRBV5-1

CDR3 protein: CASTQTGLGTEAFF
J gene: TRBJ1-1
V gene: TRBV6-5

CDR3 protein: CASSYGRGNHEQFF
J gene: TRBJ2-1
V gene: TRBV6-5

CDR3 protein: CASSLVASRGQETQYF
J gene: TRBJ2-5
V gene: TRBV7-2

CDR3 protein: CASSPRDSNYGYTF
J gene: TRBJ1-2
V gene: TRBV7-9

CDR3 protein: CASSFADTDTQYF
J gene: TRBJ2-3
V gene: TRBV5-1

CDR3 protein: CASSPRRTVDHGYTF
J gene: TRBJ1-2
V gene: TRBV7-2

CDR3 protein: CASSYSSQANTEAFF
J gene: TRBJ1-1
V gene: TRBV6-5

CDR3 protein: CATSEDTEAFF
J gene: TRBJ1-1
V gene: TRBV6-6